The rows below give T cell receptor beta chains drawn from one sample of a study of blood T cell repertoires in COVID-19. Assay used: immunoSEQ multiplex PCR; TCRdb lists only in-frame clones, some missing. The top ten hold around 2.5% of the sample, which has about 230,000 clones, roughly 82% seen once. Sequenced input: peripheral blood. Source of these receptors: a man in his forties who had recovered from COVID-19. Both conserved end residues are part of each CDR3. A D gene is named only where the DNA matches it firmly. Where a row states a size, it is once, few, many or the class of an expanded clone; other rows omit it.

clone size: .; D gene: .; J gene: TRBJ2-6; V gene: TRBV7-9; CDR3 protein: CASSLSRMAGANVLTF; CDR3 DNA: TGTGCCAGCAGCTTATCTAGGATGGCTGGGGCCAACGTCCTGACTTTC
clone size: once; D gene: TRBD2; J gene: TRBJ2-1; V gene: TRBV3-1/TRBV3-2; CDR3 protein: CASSFGTSGDEQFF; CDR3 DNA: TGTGCCAGCAGCTTCGGGACTAGCGGTGATGAGCAGTTCTTC
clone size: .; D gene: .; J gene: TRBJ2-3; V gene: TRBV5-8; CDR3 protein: CASSLAVFGGGTDTQYF; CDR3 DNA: TGTGCCAGCAGCTTGGCAGTCTTCGGCGGGGGCACAGATACGCAGTATTTT
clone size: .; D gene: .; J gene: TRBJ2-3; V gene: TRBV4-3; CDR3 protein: CASSQRALSTDTQYF; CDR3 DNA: TGCGCCAGCAGCCAAAGAGCCCTGAGCACAGATACGCAGTATTTT
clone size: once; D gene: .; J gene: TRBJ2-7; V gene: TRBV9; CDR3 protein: CASSVGAGVYEQYF; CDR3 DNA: TGTGCCAGCAGCGTCGGGGCAGGGGTCTACGAGCAGTACTTC
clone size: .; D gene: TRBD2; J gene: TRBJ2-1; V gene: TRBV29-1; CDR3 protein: CSVKTSGRALNEQFF; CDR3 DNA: TGCAGCGTTAAGACTAGCGGGAGGGCCCTAAATGAGCAGTTCTTC
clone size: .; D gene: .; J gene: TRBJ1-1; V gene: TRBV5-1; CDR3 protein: CASSPMTGRNTEAFF; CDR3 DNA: TGCGCCAGCAGCCCCATGACAGGCCGGAACACTGAAGCTTTCTTT
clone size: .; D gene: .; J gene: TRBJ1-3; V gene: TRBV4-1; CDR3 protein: CASSPPPTGSSGNTIYF; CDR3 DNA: TGCGCCAGCAGCCCACCTCCGACAGGTAGCTCTGGAAACACCATATATTTT
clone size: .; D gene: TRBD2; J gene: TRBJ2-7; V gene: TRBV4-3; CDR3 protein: CASSPIWVAGAYEQYF; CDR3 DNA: TGCGCCAGCAGCCCAATATGGGTAGCGGGAGCCTACGAGCAGTACTTC
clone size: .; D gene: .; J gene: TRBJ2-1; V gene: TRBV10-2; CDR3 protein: CASRLQDNEQFF; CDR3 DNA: TGCGCCAGCAGACTGCAGGACAATGAGCAGTTCTTC
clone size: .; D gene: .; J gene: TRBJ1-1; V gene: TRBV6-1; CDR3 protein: CAGTWEGNTEAFF; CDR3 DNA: TGTGCCGGGACCTGGGAGGGGAACACTGAAGCTTTCTTT
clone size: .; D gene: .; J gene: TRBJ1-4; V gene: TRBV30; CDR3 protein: CAWKGGLNEKLFF; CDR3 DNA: TGTGCCTGGAAAGGGGGTTTGAATGAAAAACTGTTTTTT
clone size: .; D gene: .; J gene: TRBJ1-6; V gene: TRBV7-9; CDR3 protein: CASSSPAGIYSPLHF; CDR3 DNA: TGTGCCAGCAGCTCCCCCGCAGGGATTTACTCACCCCTCCACTTT
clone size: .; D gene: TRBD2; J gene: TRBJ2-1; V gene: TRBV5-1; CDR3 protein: CASSATGTSSYNEQFF; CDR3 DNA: TGCGCCAGCAGCGCTACAGGGACTAGCTCCTACAATGAGCAGTTCTTC
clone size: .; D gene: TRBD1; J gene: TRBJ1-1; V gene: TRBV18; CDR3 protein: CASSPPSQGVNTEAFF; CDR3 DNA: TGTGCCAGCTCACCACCTAGTCAGGGGGTGAACACTGAAGCTTTCTTT
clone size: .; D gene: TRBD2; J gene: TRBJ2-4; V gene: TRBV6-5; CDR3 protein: CASSYGSSGGRNIQYF; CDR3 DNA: TGTGCCAGCAGTTACGGTAGTAGCGGGGGGCGAAACATTCAGTACTTC
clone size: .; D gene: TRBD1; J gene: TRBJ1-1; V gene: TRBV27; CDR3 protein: CASSSRDRGQNTEAFF; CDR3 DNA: TGTGCCAGCAGTTCCCGGGACAGGGGGCAGAACACTGAAGCTTTCTTT
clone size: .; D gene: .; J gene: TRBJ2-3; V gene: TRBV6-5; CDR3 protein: CASSQTQGTDTQYF; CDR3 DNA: TGTGCCAGCAGCCAGACCCAGGGGACAGATACGCAGTATTTT
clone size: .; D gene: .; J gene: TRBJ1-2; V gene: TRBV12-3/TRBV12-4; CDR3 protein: CASSFETDYGYTF; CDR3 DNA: TGTGCCAGCAGTTTCGAGACAGACTATGGCTACACCTTC
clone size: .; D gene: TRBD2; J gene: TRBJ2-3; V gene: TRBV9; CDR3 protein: CASSVTGGSDTQYF; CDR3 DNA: TGTGCCAGCAGCGTTACGGGAGGGTCAGATACGCAGTATTTT
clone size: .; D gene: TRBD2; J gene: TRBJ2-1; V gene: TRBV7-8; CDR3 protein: CASSILAGGHLEQFF; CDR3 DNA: TGTGCCAGCAGCATCCTAGCGGGGGGGCATCTTGAGCAGTTCTTC
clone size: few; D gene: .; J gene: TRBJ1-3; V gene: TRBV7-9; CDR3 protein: CASSLRGTPSGNTIYF; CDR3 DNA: TGTGCCAGCAGCTTAAGGGGAACCCCCTCTGGAAACACCATATATTTT
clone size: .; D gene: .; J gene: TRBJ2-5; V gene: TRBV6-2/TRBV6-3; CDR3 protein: CASSFRLMSQETQYF; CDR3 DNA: TGTGCCAGCAGTTTCAGACTTATGAGTCAAGAGACCCAGTACTTC
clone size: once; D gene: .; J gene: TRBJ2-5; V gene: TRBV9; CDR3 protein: CASSYAPSPETQYF; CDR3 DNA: TGTGCCAGCAGCTATGCGCCAAGCCCCGAGACCCAGTACTTC
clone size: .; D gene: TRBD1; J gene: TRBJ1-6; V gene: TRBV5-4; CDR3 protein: CASSQGQGLNNSPLHF; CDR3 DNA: TGTGCCAGCAGCCAGGGACAGGGGTTAAATAATTCACCCCTCCACTTT
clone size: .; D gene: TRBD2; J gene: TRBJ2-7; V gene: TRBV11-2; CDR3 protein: CASSKLALSSYEQYF; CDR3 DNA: TGTGCCAGCAGCAAACTAGCGCTCAGCTCCTACGAGCAGTACTTC
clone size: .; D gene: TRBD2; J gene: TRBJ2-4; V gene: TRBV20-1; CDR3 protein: CSARRGREHF; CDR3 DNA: TGCAGTGCTAGACGCGGGAGGGAACACTTC
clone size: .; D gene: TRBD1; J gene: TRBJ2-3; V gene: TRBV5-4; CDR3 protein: CASSLPGGFSDTQYF; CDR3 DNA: TGTGCCAGCAGCTTGCCAGGGGGCTTTTCAGATACGCAGTATTTT
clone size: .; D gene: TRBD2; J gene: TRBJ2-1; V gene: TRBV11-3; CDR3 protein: CASSLDYLAAIRSYNEQFF; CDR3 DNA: TGTGCCAGCAGCTTAGATTACCTAGCGGCGATTCGCTCCTACAATGAGCAGTTCTTC
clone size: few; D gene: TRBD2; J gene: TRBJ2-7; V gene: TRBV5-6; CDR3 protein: CASSWGLAGEGTYF; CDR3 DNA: TGTGCCAGCAGCTGGGGACTAGCGGGAGAAGGAACGTACTTC
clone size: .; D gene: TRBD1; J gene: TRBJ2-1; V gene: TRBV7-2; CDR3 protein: CASSFKGAGSLTEQFF; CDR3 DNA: TGTGCCAGCAGCTTTAAGGGGGCCGGTTCTTTGACTGAGCAGTTCTTC
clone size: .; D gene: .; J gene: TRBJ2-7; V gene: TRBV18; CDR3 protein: CASSPRSGTNYEQYF; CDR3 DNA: TGTGCCAGCTCACCTCGATCCGGGACAAACTACGAGCAGTACTTC
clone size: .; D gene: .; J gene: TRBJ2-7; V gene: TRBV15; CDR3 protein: CATSGGYYEQYF; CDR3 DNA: TGTGCCACCAGCGGAGGCTACTACGAGCAGTACTTC
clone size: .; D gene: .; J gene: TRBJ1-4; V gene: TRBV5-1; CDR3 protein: CASSFTRDKLFF; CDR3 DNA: TGCGCCAGCAGCTTTACCCGGGACAAGCTGTTTTTT
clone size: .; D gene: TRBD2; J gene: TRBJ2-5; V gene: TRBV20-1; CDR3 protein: CSASKLAGGLAETQYF; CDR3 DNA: TGCAGTGCTAGTAAGCTAGCGGGGGGGCTAGCGGAGACCCAGTACTTC
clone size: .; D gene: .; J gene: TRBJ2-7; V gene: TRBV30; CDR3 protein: CAWSVKLRSSYEQYF; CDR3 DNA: TGTGCCTGGAGTGTAAAGTTGAGAAGCTCCTACGAGCAGTACTTC
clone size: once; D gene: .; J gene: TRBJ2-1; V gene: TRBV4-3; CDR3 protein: CASSHRGSVDEQFF; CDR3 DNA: TGCGCCAGCAGCCACAGGGGTAGTGTCGATGAGCAGTTCTTC
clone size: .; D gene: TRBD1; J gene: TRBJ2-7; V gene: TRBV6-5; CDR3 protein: CASSPGQPYEQYF; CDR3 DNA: TGTGCCAGCAGCCCGGGACAGCCTTACGAGCAGTACTTC